Following are 15 T cell receptor beta chains from one sample sequenced in a study of T cells after yellow fever vaccination. MiXCR, applied by TCRdb to the 5' RACE reads, yields one record per CDR3 protein. The sample shows about 220,000 distinct CDR3 sequences, approximately 3.3% of them seen only once. Sample: CD4+ T cells sorted from PBMCs, taken 10 days after the yellow fever booster vaccination. These receptors were collected from a man aged 18 to 30 who received the YFV17D yellow fever vaccine.

This clonotype was seen at least ten times. The rearrangement joins TRBV5-1 to TRBJ2-3; possibly TRBD2 for D (6 bases). Trimming took off 4 bases at V and 0 bases at J, with 15 bases between the two ends. The CDR3 is made up of 16 amino acids. Germline V gene lookup returns CDR1 SGHRS and CDR2 YFSETQ. The CDR3 region is CASSPPVAGSTDTQYF. CDR3 bases: TGCGCCAGCAGCCCACCGGTGGCGGGGAGCACAGATACGCAGTATTTT.

In this sample, this clonotype turned up many times. The J gene is TRBJ1-2, the V gene TRBV18, with D possibly being TRBD1 (6 bases). This CDR3 spans 21 amino acids. From germline, CDR1 is KGHSH and CDR2 LQKENI. Between the trimmed V and J ends, which lost 2 bases and 1 base, there was a span of 29 bases. CDR3: CASSPFHTTGTTSDNNYGYTF. Here the CDR3 DNA reads TGTGCCAGCTCACCATTCCATACCACAGGGACCACAAGCGATAATAACTATGGCTACACCTTC.

A note on this clonotype: The junction does not match germline at one end; this may be a read error. The CDR3 DNA follows: TGTGCCAGCAGTGGCAGAGCGAACATTGAAGCTTTCTTT. It codes for CASSGRANIEAFF. The gene calls are TRBV6-5 and TRBJ1-1; D not resolved. Per germline, CDR1 MNHEY and CDR2 SVGAGI. This CDR3 contains 13 residues.

This clonotype was seen repeatedly, ten times or more. The chain recombines TRBV30 with TRBJ1-5; possibly TRBD1 for D (6 bases). With 3 bases removed from V and 1 base from J, the gap between germline ends came to 10 bases. CDR3 length equals 14 residues. Germline-derived CDR1 and CDR2 are GTSNPN and SVGIG (reference sequence). The CDR3 reads CAWRTQGSNQPQHF. The CDR3, as DNA: TGTGCCTGGAGAACACAGGGAAGCAATCAGCCCCAGCATTTT.

The table lists this clonotype with many counts. The chain couples TRBV7-3 to TRBJ2-1; D may be TRBD2 (5 bases). The V gene lost 5 bases and the J gene lost 9 bases, with 20 bases spanning the gap. The germline CDR1 and CDR2 sequences are SGHTA and FQGTGA. The length of the CDR3 is 15 residues. CDR3 sequence: CASSQTAGSESEQFF. The DNA for the CDR3 is TGTGCCAGCAGCCAAACGGCGGGTTCTGAGAGTGAGCAGTTCTTC.

This clonotype was seen a handful of times. The chain links TRBV7-2 to TRBJ1-2; D not certain. The CDR3 covers 14 residues. In germline, CDR1 is SGHTA, CDR2 FQGNSA. V lost 0 bases, J lost 5 bases, and 10 bases lay in between. CDR3 sequence (DNA): TGTGCCAGCAGCTTAGCGACGTGGGGTTATGGCTACACCTTC. It encodes CASSLATWGYGYTF.

V gene TRBV6-2 or TRBV6-3 combines with J gene TRBJ2-7, with D tentatively TRBD1 (6 bases). Germline V CDR1 and CDR2: MNHEY, SVGEGT. Trimming removed 6 bases at V and 3 bases at J, with 24 bases between. The CDR3 runs 17 residues. CDR3 protein: CASRPRDIWRMGYEQYV. The CDR3 DNA follows: TGTGCCAGCAGACCTCGGGACATTTGGAGAATGGGCTACGAGCAGTACGTC.

In nucleotides, the CDR3 is TGTGCCAGCAGCTTACGGGGGGCAATCCCGGGTTCACCCCTCCACTTT. It specifies CASSLRGAIPGSPLHF. V usage is TRBV7-2 and J usage is TRBJ1-6, with D possibly matching TRBD1 (6 bases). The CDR3 sequence is 16 residues long. V was trimmed by 2 bases and J by 9 bases, leaving 17 bases between them. CDR1 is SGHTA, CDR2 FQGNSA, per germline.

This clonotype came up many times. The rearrangement links TRBV12-3 or TRBV12-4 to TRBJ2-3; no reliable D call. The CDR3 has 14 amino acids. V was pared by 7 bases and J by 3 bases, with 14 bases between. The CDR3 DNA follows: TGTGCCAGCAACAAGGGATTTCGGACAGATACGCAGTATTTT. Residues: CASNKGFRTDTQYF.

This clonotype was detected only a few times. V is TRBV13 and J is TRBJ1-2; the match to TRBD1 covers 7 bases. Germline CDR1 and CDR2: PRHDT and FYEKMQ (reference sequence). The CDR3 runs 13 residues. V shed 5 bases and J 4 bases; nucleotides not matched to a gene: 4. CDR3 DNA: TGTGCCAGCAGCCACGACAGGGTCTATGGCTACACCTTC. It specifies CASSHDRVYGYTF.

V and J are TRBV29-1 and TRBJ1-1; 7 bases match TRBD1. Germline CDR1 SQVTM, CDR2 ANQGSEA. The junction had 5 bases not matched to a gene; V was cut back by 6 bases and J by 1 base. CDR3 length equals 13 residues. This chain's CDR3 is CSVAGQPNTEAFF. In DNA form, the CDR3 reads TGCAGCGTCGCGGGACAGCCGAACACTGAAGCTTTCTTT.

This clonotype was seen a handful of times. J is TRBJ2-6 and V is TRBV10-2; no definite D call. This CDR3 has 16 amino acids. From germline, CDR1 is WSHSY and CDR2 SAAADI. Between the trimmed V and J ends, which lost 0 bases and 4 bases, there was a span of 10 bases. The CDR3 sequence is CASSESSALGANVLTF. CDR3 nucleotide sequence: TGCGCCAGCAGTGAGTCCTCGGCCCTGGGGGCCAACGTCCTGACTTTC.

This clonotype has just a few counts. This chain links TRBV20-1 with TRBJ1-5; perhaps TRBD1 as D (5 bases). Trimming took 5 bases from V and 0 from J, leaving 17 bases between them. The CDR3 consists of 16 residues. Germline V gives CDR1 DFQATT, CDR2 SNEGSKA (reference sequence). CDR3: CSAPALGGYSNQPQHF. CDR3 nucleotides: TGCAGTGCTCCAGCCCTGGGGGGTTATAGCAATCAGCCCCAGCATTTT.

This clonotype was counted ten times or more. The chain links TRBV5-6 to TRBJ1-5; no reliable D call. V was pared by 4 bases and J by 7 bases, with 15 bases between. This CDR3 has 14 residues. The germline V gene encodes CDR1 SGHDT and CDR2 YYEEEE. CDR3: CASSRITSRQPQHF. In nucleotides, the CDR3 is TGTGCCAGCAGCCGAATAACTTCGCGGCAGCCCCAGCATTTT.

This clonotype was observed a handful of times. The chain is built from TRBV7-2 and TRBJ2-5; TRBD2 matches 7 bases. Trimming at V came to 4 bases and at J to 5 bases, leaving 4 bases not matched to a gene. This CDR3 contains 13 residues. Germline V gene sequence: CDR1 SGHTA, CDR2 FQGNSA. In DNA form, the CDR3 reads TGTGCCAGCAGCTCCGGGGGGTTTGAGACCCAGTACTTC. The encoded protein is CASSSGGFETQYF.